This note documents a single TCR beta chain sequence. TCRdb re-derived calls from the 5' RACE reads in MiXCR, one entry per CDR3 protein. Among tens of thousands of distinct CDR3 sequences listed, 13% were seen once. This record belongs to a study of T cells after yellow fever vaccination. Per the germline V gene, CDR1 is MNHEY and CDR2 is SMNVEV (reference sequence). The length of the CDR3 is 13 residues. Trimming pared 8 bases from V and 0 bases from J, leaving 10 bases between. The TCR sequence derives from a man between 18 and 29 years old who received the YFV17D yellow fever vaccine. The V and J genes are TRBV27 and TRBJ1-1; D remains ambiguous. The source was CD8+ T cells not binding an NS4B(214-222) dextramer, sorted from PBMCs, collected around 3 weeks after the first yellow fever vaccination. CDR3 nucleotide sequence: TGTGCCAGCCAAGGACTGGTGAACACTGAAGCTTTCTTT. This sequence encodes CASQGLVNTEAFF.